The present T cell receptor beta chain was sequenced within a study of T-cell reconstitution after alpha-beta-depleted transplantation in children. Findings and caveats of the study: It was reported that alpha-beta T cells came from several hundred expanded graft clones (about two months after transplant). Some patients' high day-60 TCRbeta diversity was traced to surviving recipient T cells and thymic progenitors. T-cell counts and diversity at one year following transplant were attributed mainly to newly produced T cells.

The sample holds many counts of this clonotype. Its antigen is unknown. Preparation of the TCRbeta library was carried out with unique molecular identifiers. TCRdb analysed the PCR reads with MiXCR anew, one entry per CDR3 protein. The sample lists a few hundred thousand distinct CDR3 sequences; 11% were seen once. V dropped 3 bases and J dropped 4 bases, with 10 bases sitting between them. The V gene's germline CDR1 is LGHNA and CDR2 YSLEER. The CDR3 contains 14 residues. The source material was peripheral blood, sampled 180 days after TCRalphabeta/CD19-depleted stem cell transplant. The gene calls are TRBV4-3 and TRBJ1-5, with D uncertain. This sequence originates from a male patient aged 2-10 years who had a stem cell transplant for chronic granulomatous disease, so the T cells may come from the graft donor. The CDR3 here is CASSQGNGNQPQHF. DNA for the CDR3: TGCGCCAGCAGCCAGGGCAACGGGAATCAGCCCCAGCATTTT.